This T cell receptor beta chain was sequenced in a study of vaccination effects on CD4 cells after COVID-19. Study overall: It was a median of 72 days after the second dose that post-vaccine samples were obtained.

V was clipped by 0 bases and J by 1 base; unmatched bases: 4. The length of the CDR3 is 16 residues. The V gene's germline CDR1 is SGDLS and CDR2 YYNGEE. A note on this clone: The antigen is not known.

Sequencing in the ViraFEST assay came after antigen-specific CD4+ T cells had been expanded with viral peptide pools, which were used to stimulate PBMC. Isolating CD4+ T cells followed about 11 days of culture. Every participant took two doses of the BNT162b2 or mRNA-1273 vaccine. Two million PBMC per well received approximately 11 IU/ml IL-2 and roughly 10 ug/ml peptides in culture. Clones were sequenced by immunoSEQ multiplex PCR, and TCRdb holds only the in-frame ones, with some missing. The table records tens of thousands of clones, around 81% of them present only once. J is TRBJ2-3 and V is TRBV9, with TRBD2 matching over 8 bases. This TCR derives from a human donor who received a COVID-19 vaccine. This specimen consisted of CD4+ T cells from PBMCs cultured with HCoV-229E spike peptides, obtained after COVID-19 vaccination. CDR3 loop: CASSVAGGYRTDTQYF. The DNA for the CDR3 is TGTGCCAGCAGCGTAGCGGGGGGGTACCGCACAGATACGCAGTATTTT. The full variable domain, in which reference TRBV9 and TRBJ2-3 provide the parts outside the CDR3, is DSGVTQTPKHLITATGQRVTLRCSPRSGDLSVYWYQQSLDQGLQFLIQYYNGEERAKGNILERFSAQQFPDLHSELNLSSLELGDSALYFCASSVAGGYRTDTQYFGPGTRLTVL.